This T cell receptor beta chain stems from a study of breast tumors, draining lymph nodes, adjacent tissues. TCRdb passed the multiplex PCR reads through MiXCR, listing each CDR3 protein once. This sample has over 15,000 distinct CDR3 sequences, with about half found just once. The study, taken as a whole, reports: Tumors had less TCR diversity than lymph nodes, more than nontumor tissue.

Germline assignment: CDR1 SGDLS and CDR2 YYNGEE. This CDR3 region has 18 residues. The V and J ends lost 3 bases and 4 bases, in that order; junction bases with no gene match: 10. Concerning this clonotype itself: Its antigen is currently unknown.

This clonotype originated in a female donor with breast cancer. Some clones in this sample may be carry-over from other donors' samples. The V gene is TRBV9, the J gene TRBJ2-1; 13 bases map to TRBD2. The material sequenced was tumor-adjacent breast tissue. The CDR3 region is CASSGGTSGIHLYNEQFF. The CDR3 DNA is TGTGCCAGCAGCGGTGGGACTAGCGGGATTCACCTTTACAATGAGCAGTTCTTC.